This TCR beta chain was recorded in a study of T cells after yellow fever vaccination. About the study: Each low-cell-number fraction was prepared by means of SMART-Seq v4 Ultra Low Input.

Whole-study findings and limits: Faster peaking, at day 5 versus 15, marked a secondary response that was weaker. After the booster, 96% of CD4 and 75% to 90% of CD8 primary-response clones were re-detected.

After removal of 5 bases from V and 5 bases from J, the junction contained 11 bases not matched to a gene. Germline loops: CDR1 DFQATT, CDR2 SNEGSKA (reference sequence). CDR3 length: 14 amino acids. This clonotype came up a few times. Its matching antigen is unknown. A universal primer site and UMIs were added as TCR cDNA was made by 5'RACE template switching. TCRdb itself ran the 5' RACE reads through MiXCR, one entry per CDR3 protein. The sample lists around 250,000 distinct CDR3 sequences, roughly 5.6% occurring once. This receptor was taken from a young man who received the YFV17D yellow fever vaccine. This material consisted of CD4+ T cells sorted from PBMCs, taken on the day of the yellow fever booster vaccination. V gene TRBV20-1 combines with J gene TRBJ2-5, with 7 bases matching TRBD2. The DNA of the CDR3 is TGCAGTGCTGAGCTCACGCGGGGAGGGGAGACCCAGTACTTC. It yields the protein CSAELTRGGETQYF.